Listed here are 32 T cell receptor beta chains from one sample, sequenced in a study of T-cell reconstitution after alpha-beta-depleted transplantation in children. Unique molecular identifiers were incorporated during preparation of the TCRbeta library. TCRdb re-analysed the PCR reads in MiXCR, keeping a single row per CDR3 protein. The sample has hundreds of thousands of distinct CDR3 sequences; approximately 32% are singletons. The source material was PBMCs from the stem cell graft donor, sampled from the stem cell graft. The receptors were gathered from a human donor who donated a stem cell graft to a child with aplastic anemia.

The rearrangement joins TRBV10-3 to TRBJ1-1, with D perhaps matching TRBD1 (6 bases). This CDR3 has 15 residues. With 0 bases removed from V and 1 base from J, the gap between germline ends came to 9 bases. Germline V gene lookup returns CDR1 ENHRY and CDR2 SYGVKD. This chain's CDR3 is CAISESDSTNTEAFF. In DNA, the CDR3 is TGTGCCATCAGTGAGTCGGACAGCACGAACACTGAAGCTTTCTTT.

The chain couples TRBV7-9 to TRBJ1-1; no definite D call. The CDR3 consists of 14 residues. Germline-derived CDR1 and CDR2 are SEHNR and FQNEAQ (reference sequence). Trimming stripped 4 bases from V and 7 bases from J, with 16 bases between. The CDR3 spells CASSSDPDSYEAFF. CDR3 DNA: TGTGCCAGCAGCTCCGATCCGGACTCCTATGAAGCTTTCTTT.

This chain uses TRBV12-3 or TRBV12-4 with TRBJ1-1; the match to TRBD1 covers 7 bases. With V trimmed by 3 bases and J by 6 bases, 4 bases remained unmatched. The CDR3 length is 13 residues. As DNA, the CDR3 is TGTGCCAGCAGTTTGACAGGGTCCGCTGAAGCTTTCTTT. Protein sequence: CASSLTGSAEAFF.

This rearrangement joins TRBV3-1 to TRBJ1-2; TRBD1 might be the D (6 bases). Between the trimmed V and J ends, which lost 0 bases and 2 bases, there was a span of 7 bases. Germline CDR1 reads LGHDT; CDR2 reads YNNKEL (reference sequence). This CDR3 is built from 14 residues. The CDR3 DNA follows: TGTGCCAGCAGCCAAGAGGGGGGCAACTATGGCTACACCTTC. Its protein is CASSQEGGNYGYTF.

V usage is TRBV6-1 and J usage is TRBJ2-7, with TRBD1 as a possible D gene (6 bases). The germline gives CDR1 MNHNS, CDR2 SASEGT. Trimming removed 4 bases from V and 0 bases from J, with 10 bases in between. The CDR3 is made up of 14 amino acids. CDR3 amino acids: CASSVQGFSYEQYF. The DNA for the CDR3 is TGTGCCAGCAGTGTACAGGGATTCTCCTACGAGCAGTACTTC.

This clonotype was seen repeatedly, ten times or more. The rearrangement joins TRBV29-1 to TRBJ1-1; TRBD1 matches at 10 bases. Per the germline V gene, CDR1 is SQVTM and CDR2 is ANQGSEA. The CDR3 is 13 residues long. V lost 4 bases to trimming and J lost 7 bases; unmatched junction nucleotides: 6. The CDR3 sequence: CSVAPGQGDEAFF. Written as DNA, the CDR3 is TGCAGCGTTGCCCCAGGACAGGGGGATGAAGCTTTCTTT.

This clonotype was seen a few times. J is TRBJ1-1 and V is TRBV7-9, with D possibly matching TRBD1 (6 bases). With 7 bases removed from V and 3 bases from J, the gap between germline ends came to 18 bases. There are 15 residues in the CDR3. CDR1 is SEHNR, CDR2 FQNEAQ, per germline (reference sequence). CDR3 sequence (DNA): TGTGCCAGCATGGAAGACTGGGGGCGCGACACTGAAGCTTTCTTT. Amino acids: CASMEDWGRDTEAFF. Full variable domain (rest looked up from reference TRBV7-9 and TRBJ1-1): DTGVSQNPRHKITKRGQNVTFRCDPISEHNRLYWYRQTLGQGPEFLTYFQNEAQLEKSRLLSDRFSAERPKGSFSTLEIQRTEQGDSAMYLCASMEDWGRDTEAFFGQGTRLTVV.

The rearrangement uses TRBV10-2 and TRBJ2-5; 11 bases are a match to TRBD1. The CDR3 is 15 amino acids. J gave up 2 bases and V 6 bases, and 5 bases lay outside the gene matches. CDR1 WSHSY and CDR2 SAAADI come from the germline V gene. The CDR3 here is CASSFGTGGQETQYF. DNA of the CDR3: TGCGCCAGCAGCTTCGGGACAGGGGGACAAGAGACCCAGTACTTC.

The chain carries TRBV11-2 and TRBJ2-2; 12 nucleotides line up with TRBD2. CDR1 and CDR2 from the germline V gene are SGHAT and FQNNGV. This CDR3 contains 16 residues. V shed 5 bases, J shed 4 bases, and the junction held 5 bases outside the gene matches. CDR3 DNA: TGTGCCAGCAGCCAGACTAGCGGGAGTAGCACCGGGGAGCTGTTTTTT. It is translated as CASSQTSGSSTGELFF.

This clonotype was found a few times. The J gene is TRBJ2-5, the V gene TRBV5-1, with no clear D. Germline assignment: CDR1 SGHRS and CDR2 YFSETQ. V was shortened by 0 bases and J by 3 bases, with 9 bases between the two germline ends. The length of the CDR3 is 14 residues. The CDR3 protein is CASSLAAAKETQYF. For the CDR3, the DNA is TGCGCCAGCAGCTTGGCGGCCGCGAAAGAGACCCAGTACTTC.

The V and J genes are TRBV5-4 and TRBJ1-5; D possibly corresponds to TRBD1 (6 bases). V was shortened by 0 bases and J by 4 bases, with 8 bases between the two germline ends. Germline loops: CDR1 SGHNT, CDR2 YYREEE (reference sequence). There are 14 residues in the CDR3. The CDR3 sequence: CASSLGGANQPQHF. The CDR3 DNA sequence: TGTGCCAGCAGCTTGGGGGGGGCGAATCAGCCCCAGCATTTT.

The chain has TRBV6-5 and TRBJ2-5; 13 nucleotides match TRBD2. This CDR3 has 17 amino acids. Germline CDR1 reads MNHEY; CDR2 reads SVGAGI. Trimming removed 2 bases from V and 3 bases from J; junction bases left unmatched: 6. The chain's CDR3 is CASSYGVTSGRKETQYF. The DNA of the CDR3 is TGTGCCAGCAGTTACGGAGTGACTAGCGGGAGGAAAGAGACCCAGTACTTC.

This clonotype has just a few counts. The chain links TRBV10-2 to TRBJ2-3; 10 nucleotides align to TRBD2. CDR3 length: 16 residues. CDR1 and CDR2 from the germline V gene are WSHSY and SAAADI. With V trimmed by 3 bases and J by 4 bases, 7 bases remained unmatched. The CDR3 loop is CASSDPLAGASDTQYF. CDR3 bases: TGCGCCAGCAGTGACCCCCTAGCGGGAGCGTCAGATACGCAGTATTTT.

This clonotype has a handful of counts. The chain employs TRBV27 and TRBJ2-7; possible D gene TRBD2, 6 bases. With 5 bases removed from V and 2 bases from J, the gap between germline ends came to 13 bases. The CDR3 spans 14 residues. Per the germline V gene, CDR1 is MNHEY and CDR2 is SMNVEV (reference sequence). The CDR3, as DNA: TGTGCCAGCAGTCTGCCGGGGGTACCCTACGAGCAGTACGTC. It codes for CASSLPGVPYEQYV.

This clonotype was found a few times. The chain couples TRBV29-1 to TRBJ1-1; D remains ambiguous. The CDR3 runs to 17 residues. Trimming shortened V by 6 bases and J by 3 bases, and 26 bases separated the two germline ends. Germline V CDR1 and CDR2: SQVTM, ANQGSEA. The CDR3 here is CSVQKGGSYFLDTEAFF. CDR3 bases: TGCAGCGTACAAAAAGGAGGGAGTTACTTTTTGGACACTGAAGCTTTCTTT.

The V and J genes are TRBV29-1 and TRBJ1-1; the match to TRBD1 covers 9 bases. V was clipped by 6 bases and J by 1 base; unmatched bases: 12. Germline CDR1 reads SQVTM; CDR2 reads ANQGSEA. The CDR3 is 16 residues long. DNA for the CDR3: TGCAGCGTCGCCGGGACAGGGAGGGTTGGGAACACTGAAGCTTTCTTT. The encoded protein is CSVAGTGRVGNTEAFF.

V and J are TRBV7-8 and TRBJ2-2, with a possible D match to TRBD2 (5 bases). CDR3 length equals 16 residues. Trimming removed 5 bases at V and 5 bases at J, with 18 bases between. Germline V lookup: CDR1 SGHVS, CDR2 FQNEAQ. The CDR3 DNA is TGTGCCAGCAGCCCGAACCGGGGAATTGCTACCGGGGAGCTGTTTTTT. This translates into CASSPNRGIATGELFF. The entire variable domain, with the rest obtained from reference TRBV7-8 and TRBJ2-2, is as follows: GAGVSQSPRYKVAKRGQDVALRCDPISGHVSLFWYQQALGQGPEFLTYFQNEAQLDKSGLPSDRFFAERPEGSVSTLKIQRTQQEDSAVYLCASSPNRGIATGELFFGEGSRLTVL.

This chain uses TRBV7-9 with TRBJ2-6; D gene ambiguous. This CDR3 is 15 amino acids long. The V and J ends lost 3 bases and 0 bases respectively, with 6 bases between them. From germline, CDR1 is SEHNR and CDR2 FQNEAQ (reference sequence). The CDR3 loop is CASSFKISGANVLTF. Written as DNA, the CDR3 is TGTGCCAGCAGCTTTAAAATCTCTGGGGCCAACGTCCTGACTTTC.

This clonotype was seen only a few times. This chain links TRBV30 with TRBJ1-1; tentatively, D is TRBD1 (6 bases). The germline V gene has CDR1 GTSNPN and CDR2 SVGIG (reference sequence). The CDR3 spans 14 residues. V lost 0 bases and J 10 bases, leaving 18 bases between the germline ends. As DNA, the CDR3 is TGTGCCTGGAGTGTACTAGGGGGGCGCGAGGGAGCTTTCTTT. Encoded protein: CAWSVLGGREGAFF.

This clonotype occurred a few times. The chain has TRBV21-1 and TRBJ1-4; no check of the table's D call, TRBD1, against the DNA was made. TRBV21-1 is noted as a pseudogene. This CDR3 is built from 15 residues. The CDR3 bases are TGTGCCAGCAGCAATGAACCAGGGGCTGATGAAAAACTGTTTTTT. Protein: CASSNEPGADEKLFF.

This clonotype is medium-sized (0.01 to 0.1%). V is TRBV20-1 and J is TRBJ1-3; D perhaps matches TRBD1 (5 bases). The CDR3 contains 15 residues. The germline gives CDR1 DFQATT, CDR2 SNEGSKA (reference sequence). Trimming removed 2 bases at V and 0 bases at J, with 11 bases between. The CDR3 protein is CSARWGINSGNTIYF. CDR3 nucleotides: TGCAGTGCTAGATGGGGGATAAACTCTGGAAACACCATATATTTT.

The sample holds many counts of this clonotype. J is TRBJ2-1 and V is TRBV20-1; TRBD2 is a possible D gene (6 bases). Germline loops: CDR1 DFQATT, CDR2 SNEGSKA (reference sequence). V was clipped by 4 bases and J by 0 bases, with 16 bases between them. The CDR3 spans 16 residues. The CDR3 bases are TGCAGTGCTACCAACTTAAGCGGGCCCTCCTACAATGAGCAGTTCTTC. Amino acid sequence: CSATNLSGPSYNEQFF.

V is TRBV5-1 and J is TRBJ2-1; 7 bases are shared with TRBD2. CDR1 is SGHRS, CDR2 YFSETQ, per germline. The CDR3 has 16 amino acids. The trim removed 2 bases at V and 2 bases at J, leaving 7 bases unmatched. This CDR3 is CASSLSSGAAYNEQFF. The CDR3 nucleotides are TGCGCCAGCAGCTTATCTAGCGGAGCGGCCTACAATGAGCAGTTCTTC.

The chain carries TRBV18 and TRBJ1-3; unclear D gene. The CDR3 contains 12 residues. Germline assignment: CDR1 KGHSH and CDR2 LQKENI. Trimming shortened V by 5 bases and J by 8 bases, and 10 bases separated the two germline ends. CDR3 sequence (DNA): TGTGCCAGCTCAGGTCTTCGGGACACCATATATTTT. Protein sequence: CASSGLRDTIYF.

V gene TRBV20-1 combines with J gene TRBJ2-7; D is uncertain. The CDR3 is 13 residues long. V was cut by 5 bases and J by 2 bases, with 13 bases left in between. Germline V gives CDR1 DFQATT, CDR2 SNEGSKA (reference sequence). CDR3 nucleotide sequence: TGCAGTGCTCCCGACAAGAACGCCTACGAGCAGTACTTC. It codes for CSAPDKNAYEQYF.

This clonotype was detected a few times. The CDR3 DNA sequence: TGCAGTGCTAGAGCCGGGAGGCTTCGAGAGACCCAGTACTTC. This sequence encodes CSARAGRLRETQYF. The chain links TRBV20-1 to TRBJ2-5; 7 bases agree with TRBD2. With V trimmed by 1 base and J by 4 bases, 6 bases remained unmatched. Germline CDR1 reads DFQATT; CDR2 reads SNEGSKA (reference sequence). CDR3 length equals 14 residues.

This rearrangement joins TRBV7-2 to TRBJ1-1, with D possibly being TRBD1 (5 bases). V was clipped by 0 bases and J by 1 base, with 12 bases between them. CDR1 is SGHTA and CDR2 is FQGNSA in the germline V gene. The CDR3 spans 16 residues. The CDR3, as DNA: TGTGCCAGCAGCTTAGCTGTTTTGCAGGGGAACACTGAAGCTTTCTTT. It is translated as CASSLAVLQGNTEAFF. Full variable domain (outside the CDR3, taken from reference TRBV7-2 and TRBJ1-1): GAGVSQSPSNKVTEKGKDVELRCDPISGHTALYWYRQSLGQGLEFLIYFQGNSAPDKSGLPSDRFSAERTGGSVSTLTIQRTQQEDSAVYLCASSLAVLQGNTEAFFGQGTRLTVV.

This clonotype was recorded a few times. The rearrangement uses TRBV12-3 or TRBV12-4 and TRBJ2-1, with no clear D. Trimming cost V 3 bases and J 8 bases, with 20 bases left between them. CDR3 length equals 16 residues. The CDR3 nucleotides are TGTGCCAGCAGTTTTTTCGTGAGTAGGGCGGTGGATGAGCAGTTCTTC. Protein sequence: CASSFFVSRAVDEQFF.

This clonotype has more than one count but fewer than ten. V and J are TRBV28 and TRBJ1-5, with D uncertain. The V gene lost 1 base and the J gene lost 6 bases, with 13 bases spanning the gap. This CDR3 region has 15 residues. Germline V gene lookup returns CDR1 MDHEN and CDR2 SYDVKM. CDR3 region: CASSLLGTGGQPQHF. CDR3 nucleotide sequence: TGTGCCAGCAGTTTATTAGGAACGGGCGGTCAGCCCCAGCATTTT. The complete variable domain, with remaining parts taken from reference TRBV28 and TRBJ1-5, reads DVKVTQSSRYLVKRTGEKVFLECVQDMDHENMFWYRQDPGLGLRLIYFSYDVKMKEKGDIPEGYSVSREKKERFSLILESASTNQTSMYLCASSLLGTGGQPQHFGDGTRLSIL.

This clonotype was seen only once. The chain combines TRBV14 with TRBJ2-4; a possible D gene is TRBD1 (7 bases). Trimming removed 3 bases at V and 5 bases at J, with 20 bases between. Germline assignment: CDR1 SGHDN and CDR2 FVKESK. The CDR3 covers 17 residues. The CDR3, as DNA: TGTGCCAGCAGCCAGCATAAGACAGGGACGGGGGAAAACATTCAGTACTTC. This sequence encodes CASSQHKTGTGENIQYF. Supplemented by reference TRBV14 and TRBJ2-4, the full variable domain reads EAGVTQFPSHSVIEKGQTVTLRCDPISGHDNLYWYRRVMGKEIKFLLHFVKESKQDESGMPNNRFLAERTGGTYSTLKVQPAELEDSGVYFCASSQHKTGTGENIQYFGAGTRLSVL.

The rearrangement uses TRBV12-3 or TRBV12-4 and TRBJ1-6; D gene ambiguous. This CDR3 contains 12 residues. Between the trimmed V and J ends, which lost 5 bases and 6 bases, there was a span of 5 bases. The CDR3 coding sequence is TGTGCCAGCAGTACACCTAATTCACCCCTCCACTTT. Residues: CASSTPNSPLHF.

The CDR3 region has the DNA TGTGCCAGCAGTTATGGGGAGGGGTACGAGCAGTACGTC. This encodes CASSYGEGYEQYV. The chain links TRBV6-6 to TRBJ2-7; 7 positions match TRBD2. The CDR3 spans 13 residues. Looked up from germline, CDR1 is MNHNY and CDR2 is SVGAGI (reference sequence). V shed 3 bases, J shed 4 bases, and the junction held 3 bases outside the gene matches.